One sample yielded the 27 T cell receptor beta chains listed below, sequenced in a study of blood T cell repertoires in COVID-19. Repertoires were generated with immunoSEQ multiplex PCR, while TCRdb's copy carries only in-frame clones and drops some. Of 95,000 to 150,000 clones listed, 80% to 95% were seen once; the top ten hold approximately 2%. The source material was peripheral blood. The receptor source for this set is a man in his fifties with COVID-19, enrolled during active disease.

The rearrangement links TRBV7-2 to TRBJ2-5, with 8 nucleotides matching TRBD2. The CDR3 contains 14 residues. CDR1 and CDR2 (germline): SGHTA, FQGNSA. V lost 7 bases, J lost 5 bases, and 9 bases stayed unmatched. This CDR3 is CASIPGLGWETQYF. The CDR3 nucleotides are TGTGCCAGCATCCCGGGACTAGGGTGGGAGACCCAGTACTTC.

The V call is TRBV24-1, the J call TRBJ2-7; 8 bases are a match to TRBD1. Germline assignment: CDR1 KGHDR and CDR2 SFDVKD. The CDR3 sequence is 15 residues long. The ends lost 4 bases at V and 3 bases at J; junction bases unmatched: 7. The CDR3 nucleotides are TGTGCCACCAGTGAACGGACAGGGAAATTCTACGAGCAGTACTTC. Amino acid sequence: CATSERTGKFYEQYF.

V and J are TRBV24-1 and TRBJ1-4; 10 bases are a match to TRBD1. V lost 9 bases and J lost 2; bases outside the gene matches: 2. Germline V gene lookup returns CDR1 KGHDR and CDR2 SFDVKD. The CDR3 extends over 14 amino acids. CDR3 amino acids: CATRQGATNEKLFF. The CDR3 DNA reads as TGTGCCACCCGACAGGGGGCGACTAATGAAAAACTGTTTTTT.

The CDR3 here is CASSSGTGANQPQHF. CDR3 bases: TGTGCCAGCAGCTCCGGGACAGGGGCAAATCAGCCCCAGCATTTT. This chain uses TRBV7-8 with TRBJ1-5; 10 positions agree with TRBD1. The V and J ends lost 4 bases and 4 bases, in that order; junction bases with no gene match: 4. CDR1 is SGHVS, CDR2 FQNEAQ, per germline. This CDR3 is built from 15 residues. Full variable domain (remainder filled in from reference TRBV7-8 and TRBJ1-5): GAGVSQSPRYKVAKRGQDVALRCDPISGHVSLFWYQQALGQGPEFLTYFQNEAQLDKSGLPSDRFFAERPEGSVSTLKIQRTQQEDSAVYLCASSSGTGANQPQHFGDGTRLSIL.

The chain carries TRBV18 and TRBJ1-1; a possible D gene is TRBD1 (6 bases). Germline loops: CDR1 KGHSH, CDR2 LQKENI. This CDR3 is 16 amino acids long. V gave up 3 bases and J gave up 0 bases, with 14 bases separating them. In DNA, the CDR3 is TGTGCCAGCTCACCCCGCCGGGGGGACATGAACACTGAAGCTTTCTTT. Translation gives CASSPRRGDMNTEAFF.

The V and J genes are TRBV28 and TRBJ1-1, with D perhaps matching TRBD1 (6 bases). This CDR3 contains 13 residues. Per the germline V gene, CDR1 is MDHEN and CDR2 is SYDVKM. V was trimmed by 5 bases and J by 8 bases, leaving 15 bases between them. The CDR3 sequence is CASSNRVINEAFF. In DNA form, the CDR3 reads TGTGCCAGCAGTAACAGGGTCATCAACGAAGCTTTCTTT.

The chain couples TRBV13 to TRBJ1-2; 8 nucleotides match TRBD1. Germline assignment: CDR1 PRHDT and CDR2 FYEKMQ (reference sequence). V shed 0 bases and J 9 bases; nucleotides not matched to a gene: 6. This CDR3 is built from 14 residues. The CDR3 DNA sequence: TGTGCCAGCAGCTTAGGGGACAGGGTACACAGCTACACCTTC. Its translation is CASSLGDRVHSYTF.

The V and J genes are TRBV4-3 and TRBJ2-6, with D possibly TRBD1 on 6 matching bases. The germline V gene encodes CDR1 LGHNA and CDR2 YSLEER. Trimming pared 5 bases from V and 4 bases from J, leaving 15 bases between. CDR3 length equals 16 residues. The CDR3 spells CASSLQGSGGANVLTF. DNA for the CDR3: TGCGCCAGCAGCTTACAGGGTTCGGGAGGGGCCAACGTCCTGACTTTC.

The chain links TRBV6-4 to TRBJ2-1, with 9 bases that match TRBD2. The CDR3 sequence is 17 residues long. The V segment lost 4 bases and the J segment 1 base; nucleotides outside the gene matches: 8. Germline CDR1 MRHNA, CDR2 SNTAGT. Written as DNA, the CDR3 is TGTGCCAGCAGTGGCGCCTTAGCGGGAGCGTCCTACAATGAGCAGTTCTTC. It encodes CASSGALAGASYNEQFF.

The chain joins TRBV23-1 to TRBJ2-4; 9 bases match TRBD1. TRBV23-1 belongs to the ORF category, with a function that is uncertain. The CDR3 is made up of 12 amino acids. The V segment lost 9 bases and the J segment 7 bases; nucleotides outside the gene matches: 4. This CDR3 is CARGQGGNIQYF. DNA of the CDR3: TGCGCCAGGGGACAGGGAGGGAACATTCAGTACTTC.

The chain has TRBV7-9 and TRBJ1-2; D unresolved. CDR1 and CDR2 from the germline V gene are SEHNR and FQNEAQ (reference sequence). The CDR3 runs 15 residues. Deletions cut 2 bases from V and 5 bases from J, with 15 bases between. Written as DNA, the CDR3 is TGTGCCAGCAGCTTACTGGAACAGTTGACGTATGGCTACACCTTC. This sequence encodes CASSLLEQLTYGYTF.

The J gene is TRBJ2-3, the V gene TRBV24-1; 7 nucleotides match TRBD1. V shed 4 bases, J shed 1 base, and the junction held 4 bases outside the gene matches. This CDR3 is built from 15 residues. Germline CDR1 KGHDR, CDR2 SFDVKD. The CDR3 protein is CATSEPGGGTDTQYF. DNA of the CDR3: TGTGCCACCAGTGAGCCAGGGGGAGGCACAGATACGCAGTATTTT.

This chain uses TRBV2 with TRBJ2-3, with D tentatively TRBD2 (6 bases). Germline values: CDR1 SNHLY, CDR2 FYNNEI. The ends were cut back, 1 base at V and 6 bases at J, with 14 bases in the middle. The CDR3 has 15 residues. The CDR3 DNA sequence: TGTGCCAGCAGTGAAGGCGGGACCCTGGGGGATACGCAGTATTTT. Translation: CASSEGGTLGDTQYF.

The chain is built from TRBV7-3 and TRBJ2-1; D possibly corresponds to TRBD2 (6 bases). CDR3 length: 13 amino acids. The germline CDR1 and CDR2 sequences are SGHTA and FQGTGA. Trimming took 1 base from V and 7 from J, leaving 8 bases between them. CDR3 DNA sequence: TGTGCCAGCAGCTTAAACGGGAGAAATGAGCAGTTCTTC. It is translated as CASSLNGRNEQFF.

The chain is built from TRBV29-1 and TRBJ2-3, with 7 bases aligning to TRBD2. CDR1 is SQVTM, CDR2 ANQGSEA, per germline. Losses at the gene ends were 4 bases for V and 4 bases for J; bases not matched to a gene: 5. The CDR3 is 13 residues long. CDR3 bases: TGCAGCGTTGGACTAGCAGTAGCAGATACGCAGTATTTT. It translates to CSVGLAVADTQYF.

This chain uses TRBV15 with TRBJ2-5; D not certain. The CDR3 totals 12 residues. Trimming removed 0 bases at V and 7 bases at J, with 6 bases between. Germline-derived CDR1 and CDR2 are LNHNV and YYDKDF (reference sequence). CDR3 region: CATSRDLGTQYF. The CDR3, as DNA: TGTGCCACCAGCAGAGATCTAGGGACCCAGTACTTC.

This rearrangement joins TRBV6-5 to TRBJ1-5, with TRBD1 matching 10 bases. This CDR3 contains 13 residues. Looked up from germline, CDR1 is MNHEY and CDR2 is SVGAGI. V trimming: 6 bases; J trimming: 13 bases; junction bases outside the gene matches: 9. The CDR3, as DNA: TGTGCCAGCAGACCGGGGGTGGACAGGGGGCAGCATTTT. Encoded protein: CASRPGVDRGQHF.

J is TRBJ2-1 and V is TRBV7-5; the table assigns TRBD2, which was not confirmed against the DNA. TRBV7-5 is an annotated pseudogene. The CDR3 spans 15 residues. The CDR3 DNA reads as TGTGTCAGAAGCTTAGTTATTGGACCGGGGGATGAGCAGTTCTTC. Translation gives CVRSLVIGPGDEQFF.

The J gene is TRBJ2-1, the V gene TRBV28, with 8 bases aligning to TRBD2. Looked up from germline, CDR1 is MDHEN and CDR2 is SYDVKM. Losses at the gene ends were 2 bases for V and 6 bases for J; bases not matched to a gene: 6. The CDR3 is 15 residues long. Written as DNA, the CDR3 is TGTGCCAGCAGTTTACCCGGGGGGGTCCGCAATGAGCAGTTCTTC. Translated, it gives CASSLPGGVRNEQFF. Together with reference TRBV28 and TRBJ2-1, the CDR3 gives the full variable domain: DVKVTQSSRYLVKRTGEKVFLECVQDMDHENMFWYRQDPGLGLRLIYFSYDVKMKEKGDIPEGYSVSREKKERFSLILESASTNQTSMYLCASSLPGGVRNEQFFGPGTRLTVL.

The chain uses TRBV20-1 and TRBJ2-2; 10 bases fit TRBD2. The ends lost 3 bases at V and 3 bases at J; junction bases unmatched: 4. Germline assignment: CDR1 DFQATT and CDR2 SNEGSKA (reference sequence). This CDR3 contains 15 residues. The CDR3 nucleotides read TGCAGTGCTAGTTTGGGGACTAGCGACACCGGGGAGCTGTTTTTT. The encoded protein is CSASLGTSDTGELFF.

The chain has TRBV28 and TRBJ2-7, with 11 nucleotides matching TRBD2. V was clipped by 7 bases and J by 1 base; unmatched bases: 6. There are 15 residues in the CDR3. Per the germline V gene, CDR1 is MDHEN and CDR2 is SYDVKM. For the CDR3, the DNA is TGTGCCAGCAAACTGGGACTAGCGGCATCCTACGAGCAGTACTTC. It translates to CASKLGLAASYEQYF.

The V call is TRBV14, the J call TRBJ2-3; 7 bases match TRBD2. This CDR3 comprises 15 residues. Per the germline V gene, CDR1 is SGHDN and CDR2 is FVKESK. Trimming cost V 6 bases and J 0 bases; bases outside gene matches: 6. CDR3 nucleotide sequence: TGTGCCAGCAGAGTTAGCGGGCCCAGCACAGATACGCAGTATTTT. Its protein is CASRVSGPSTDTQYF.

DNA for the CDR3: TGTGCCAGTAGTTTGACTCGACAGGGGGCCACTGAAGCTTTCTTT. It is translated as CASSLTRQGATEAFF. This sequence joins TRBV19 and TRBJ1-1; 10 bases line up with TRBD1. Looked up from germline, CDR1 is LNHDA and CDR2 is SQIVND (reference sequence). This CDR3 spans 15 amino acids. V gave up 5 bases and J gave up 4 bases; unmatched junction bases: 7.

The V and J genes are TRBV3-1 (or the pseudogene TRBV3-2) and TRBJ2-1; 11 bases agree with TRBD2. This CDR3 has 14 amino acids. The germline gives CDR1 LGHDT, CDR2 YNNKEL (reference sequence). With 6 bases clipped from V and 7 bases from J, the junction kept 5 bases outside the gene matches. This CDR3 reads CASRAGLAVNEQFF. CDR3 DNA: TGTGCCAGCAGAGCGGGACTAGCGGTTAATGAGCAGTTCTTC.

This chain links TRBV2 with TRBJ1-5; 7 positions match TRBD1. V lost 7 bases, J lost 6 bases, and 6 bases stayed unmatched. Per the germline V gene, CDR1 is SNHLY and CDR2 is FYNNEI. The CDR3 is made up of 13 amino acids. DNA of the CDR3: TGTGCCAGCAACAGGGGCAGGGTTCAGCCCCAGCATTTT. Residues: CASNRGRVQPQHF. The full variable domain, rest sourced from reference TRBV2 and TRBJ1-5, is EPEVTQTPSHQVTQMGQEVILRCVPISNHLYFYWYRQILGQKVEFLVSFYNNEISEKSEIFDDQFSVERPDGSNFTLKIRSTKLEDSAMYFCASNRGRVQPQHFGDGTRLSIL.

V usage is TRBV9 and J usage is TRBJ2-3, with a possible D match to TRBD2 (6 bases). Trimming shortened V by 0 bases and J by 3 bases, and 23 bases separated the two germline ends. Germline V gene data show CDR1 as SGDLS and CDR2 as YYNGEE. The CDR3 runs 19 residues. The DNA for the CDR3 is TGTGCCAGCAGCGTAGGGCGGCGGGGACGGGGCAGCATAACAGATACGCAGTATTTT. Its protein product is CASSVGRRGRGSITDTQYF.

The V gene is TRBV19, the J gene TRBJ1-2; TRBD1 aligns across 7 bases. V lost 9 bases and J lost 8; bases outside the gene matches: 15. Per germline, CDR1 LNHDA and CDR2 SQIVND (reference sequence). The CDR3 consists of 14 residues. The CDR3 nucleotides are TGTGCCAGCACCCCCGAGGAGGGGGCGCGAGGCTACACCTTC. This encodes CASTPEEGARGYTF.